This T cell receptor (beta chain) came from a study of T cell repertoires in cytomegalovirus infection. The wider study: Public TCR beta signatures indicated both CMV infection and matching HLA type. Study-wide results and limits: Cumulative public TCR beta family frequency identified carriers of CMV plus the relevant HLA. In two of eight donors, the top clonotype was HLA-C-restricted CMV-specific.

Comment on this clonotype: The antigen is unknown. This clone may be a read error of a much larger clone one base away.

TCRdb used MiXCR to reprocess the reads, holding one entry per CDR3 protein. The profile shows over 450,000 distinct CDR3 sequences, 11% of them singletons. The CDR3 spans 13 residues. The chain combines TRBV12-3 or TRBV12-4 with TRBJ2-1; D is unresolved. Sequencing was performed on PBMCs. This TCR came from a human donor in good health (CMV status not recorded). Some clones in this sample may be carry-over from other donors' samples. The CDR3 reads CARSLPPFYEQFF. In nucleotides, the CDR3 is TGTGCCCGCAGTTTACCCCCGTTTTATGAGCAGTTCTTC.